Below, 29 T cell receptor beta chains from the same sample are listed, as sequenced in a study of CD8 T cells in ankylosing spondylitis. Study findings and constraints: What appeared characteristic of ankylosing spondylitis blood was a TCR beta motif of seven to nine highly homologous variants.

In TCRdb, the 5' RACE reads were re-called with MiXCR into one record per CDR3 protein. The repertoire holds 700,000 to 1,000,000 distinct CDR3 sequences, with 10% to 15% as singletons. No antigens are known for them. The source material was blood, either unsorted or a sorted T cell fraction (not recorded which). The receptors were sampled from a male donor with ankylosing spondylitis.

This clonotype was seen a handful of times. The chain joins TRBV15 to TRBJ2-1; possible D gene TRBD1, 5 bases. The CDR3 consists of 16 residues. Trimming took 2 bases from V and 0 from J, leaving 11 bases between them. The germline V gene encodes CDR1 LNHNV and CDR2 YYDKDF (reference sequence). CDR3 in amino acids: CATSRKTAFSYNEQFF. CDR3 coding DNA: TGTGCCACCAGCAGAAAGACAGCGTTCTCCTACAATGAGCAGTTCTTC.

This clonotype showed up just a few times. The chain has TRBV12-3 or TRBV12-4 and TRBJ1-1; D unresolved. Trimming removed 3 bases from V and 4 bases from J, with 9 bases in between. The CDR3 extends over 13 amino acids. The CDR3 region has the DNA TGTGCCAGCAGTTTGGAGGAGGCCACTGAAGCTTTCTTT. The encoded protein is CASSLEEATEAFF.

This rearrangement joins TRBV5-1 to TRBJ2-7, with 12 bases that match TRBD1. Germline-derived CDR1 and CDR2 are SGHRS and YFSETQ. CDR3 size: 16 residues. The junction had 4 bases not matched to a gene; V was cut back by 2 bases and J by 1 base. This CDR3 is CASSFGTGGSSYEQYF. CDR3 nucleotide sequence: TGCGCCAGCAGCTTTGGGACAGGGGGCTCTTCCTACGAGCAGTACTTC. The complete variable domain, with remaining parts taken from reference TRBV5-1 and TRBJ2-7, reads KAGVTQTPRYLIKTRGQQVTLSCSPISGHRSVSWYQQTPGQGLQFLFEYFSETQRNKGNFPGRFSGRQFSNSRSEMNVSTLELGDSALYLCASSFGTGGSSYEQYFGPGTRLTVT.

The sample holds a few counts of this clonotype. V and J are TRBV7-2 and TRBJ2-2, with a tentative D call TRBD1 (5 bases). This CDR3 region has 15 residues. Deletions cut 3 bases from V and 7 bases from J, with 15 bases between. Per the germline V gene, CDR1 is SGHTA and CDR2 is FQGNSA. The CDR3, as DNA: TGTGCCAGCAGCTTCCAACTCCTAGGGGTCGGGGAGCTGTTTTTT. Amino acids: CASSFQLLGVGELFF. The complete variable domain, with remaining parts taken from reference TRBV7-2 and TRBJ2-2, reads GAGVSQSPSNKVTEKGKDVELRCDPISGHTALYWYRQSLGQGLEFLIYFQGNSAPDKSGLPSDRFSAERTGGSVSTLTIQRTQQEDSAVYLCASSFQLLGVGELFFGEGSRLTVL.

There are many counts of this clonotype. The genes are TRBV6-1 and TRBJ2-5; a weak D match, TRBD2 (6 bases). Germline values: CDR1 MNHNS, CDR2 SASEGT. The length of the CDR3 is 15 residues. V was shortened by 10 bases and J by 5 bases, with 23 bases between the two germline ends. The CDR3 loop reads CATGGLMGLRETQYF. The DNA for the CDR3 is TGTGCCACCGGGGGACTGATGGGACTTCGGGAGACCCAGTACTTC.

The chain links TRBV12-3 or TRBV12-4 to TRBJ2-3; 8 bases are shared with TRBD1. Trimming at V came to 6 bases and at J to 0 bases, leaving 2 bases not matched to a gene. This CDR3 comprises 14 residues. CDR3 sequence (DNA): TGTGCCAGCAGCGACAGGGGTAGCACAGATACGCAGTATTTT. It codes for CASSDRGSTDTQYF.

This clonotype was observed many times. V gene TRBV5-1 combines with J gene TRBJ2-3; 11 nucleotides align to TRBD2. The germline V gene encodes CDR1 SGHRS and CDR2 YFSETQ. The length of the CDR3 is 14 residues. V dropped 4 bases and J dropped 5; count of bases not matched to a gene: 3. The CDR3 region is CASSRSGGEDTQYF. The CDR3 nucleotides are TGCGCCAGCAGCCGTAGCGGGGGGGAAGATACGCAGTATTTT.

The V and J genes are TRBV20-1 and TRBJ2-2; TRBD2 is a possible D gene (6 bases). Germline V CDR1 and CDR2: DFQATT, SNEGSKA (reference sequence). This CDR3 comprises 15 residues. Trimming removed 0 bases at V and 7 bases at J, with 15 bases between. The CDR3 coding sequence is TGCAGTGCTAGAGATCCGGCGGGAAGGGACGGGGAGCTGTTTTTT. As protein: CSARDPAGRDGELFF.

This clonotype was picked up a small number of times. The V gene is TRBV6-1, the J gene TRBJ1-6; D remains ambiguous. Per the germline V gene, CDR1 is MNHNS and CDR2 is SASEGT. This CDR3 comprises 16 residues. V was cut by 6 bases and J by 0 bases, with 12 bases left in between. The CDR3 protein is CASSPWRGSYNSPLHF. As DNA, the CDR3 is TGTGCCAGCAGCCCCTGGCGGGGCTCCTATAATTCACCCCTCCACTTT.

This rearrangement joins TRBV20-1 to TRBJ2-3; tentatively, D is TRBD1 (5 bases). V was pared by 7 bases and J by 4 bases, with 18 bases between. CDR3 size: 14 residues. CDR1 is DFQATT and CDR2 is SNEGSKA in the germline V gene (reference sequence). The CDR3 nucleotides read TGCAGTGTAAGGGGCCTAGTGAACGCAGATACGCAGTATTTT. Its translation: CSVRGLVNADTQYF.

This clonotype was seen a few times. V gene TRBV20-1 combines with J gene TRBJ2-1, with TRBD2 matching over 10 bases. V lost 3 bases and J lost 3; bases outside the gene matches: 2. From germline, CDR1 is DFQATT and CDR2 SNEGSKA (reference sequence). CDR3 size: 14 residues. CDR3: CSASRLAGYNEQFF. Written as DNA, the CDR3 is TGCAGTGCTAGTCGACTAGCGGGCTACAATGAGCAGTTCTTC.

The chain employs TRBV15 and TRBJ2-2; 11 bases are a match to TRBD1. Germline trimming cut 6 bases from V and 6 bases from J; bases unmatched to any gene: 9. CDR1 and CDR2 from the germline V gene are LNHNV and YYDKDF (reference sequence). This CDR3 comprises 16 residues. The CDR3 here is CATRRTGGAFPGELFF. The CDR3 DNA reads as TGTGCCACCAGAAGGACAGGGGGCGCCTTCCCCGGGGAGCTGTTTTTT.

This clonotype was counted between two and nine times. The chain has TRBV3-1 and TRBJ2-2; D not resolved. The V gene lost 4 bases and the J gene lost 3 bases, with 6 bases spanning the gap. The CDR3 sequence is 13 residues long. In germline, CDR1 is LGHDT, CDR2 YNNKEL (reference sequence). The chain's CDR3 is CASSRHHTGELFF. CDR3 DNA: TGTGCCAGCAGCCGTCATCACACCGGGGAGCTGTTTTTT.

This clonotype showed up just a few times. The chain carries TRBV29-1 and TRBJ1-2; D call uncertain. Deletions cut 3 bases from V and 7 bases from J, with 15 bases between. The germline CDR1 and CDR2 sequences are SQVTM and ANQGSEA. The CDR3 is 13 amino acids. CDR3 protein: CSVEVTALRGYTF. DNA of the CDR3: TGCAGCGTTGAGGTCACGGCTCTACGTGGCTACACCTTC.

The chain links TRBV7-6 to TRBJ2-4, with D uncertain. Germline loops: CDR1 SGHVS, CDR2 FNYEAQ. The CDR3 runs 15 residues. The V and J ends lost 8 bases and 0 bases respectively, with 14 bases between them. The CDR3 coding sequence is TGTGCCAGCTATTCGGCCAGCCTAGCCAAAAACATTCAGTACTTC. Its protein product is CASYSASLAKNIQYF.

In this sample, this clonotype turned up a few times. The rearrangement links TRBV5-1 to TRBJ1-6; D unclear. Germline CDR1 and CDR2: SGHRS and YFSETQ. The CDR3 contains 15 residues. Trimming took off 1 base at V and 7 bases at J, with 12 bases between the two ends. Here the CDR3 DNA reads TGCGCCAGCAGCTTGTTGTCCGGAGGGAATTCACCCCTCCACTTT. Protein product: CASSLLSGGNSPLHF.

This clonotype has only a few counts. The chain combines TRBV11-1 with TRBJ2-1; D gene ambiguous. The germline V gene encodes CDR1 SGHAT and CDR2 FQDESV (reference sequence). V lost 2 bases and J 2 bases, leaving 16 bases between the germline ends. The CDR3 extends over 17 amino acids. As DNA, the CDR3 is TGTGCCAGCAGCTTAAGGTGGTTGAGGAACCCCTACAATGAGCAGTTCTTC. This sequence encodes CASSLRWLRNPYNEQFF.

The table lists this clonotype with a few counts. The chain recombines TRBV21-1 with TRBJ1-2; TRBD1, the table's D call, lacks a check against the DNA. TRBV21-1 is annotated as a pseudogene. There are 17 residues in the CDR3. CDR3 protein: CASSKPLWTVILYGYTF. The CDR3 nucleotides are TGTGCCAGCAGCAAACCTCTATGGACAGTCATTTTATATGGCTACACCTTC.

A few counts support this clonotype. The V call is TRBV30, the J call TRBJ1-5, with D uncertain. Germline CDR1 GTSNPN, CDR2 SVGIG (reference sequence). This CDR3 is 15 amino acids long. Trimming removed 1 base from V and 9 bases from J, with 19 bases in between. CDR3 in amino acids: CAWSAAGRSLGPQHF. The CDR3 bases are TGTGCCTGGAGTGCTGCGGGCCGCTCCTTGGGGCCCCAGCATTTT.

There are many counts of this clonotype. The gene calls are TRBV6-2 or TRBV6-3 and TRBJ2-5; D is undetermined. The germline gives CDR1 MNHEY, CDR2 SVGEGT. V lost 6 bases, J lost 5 bases, and 4 bases lay in between. This CDR3 is 10 amino acids long. CDR3 residues: CASRRETQYF. The CDR3 DNA follows: TGTGCCAGCAGAAGGGAGACCCAGTACTTC.

This clonotype has a count of ten or more. The CDR3 nucleotides read TGCAGCGTTGAAGGCTACGCGACAAACACAGATACGCAGTATTTT. This translates into CSVEGYATNTDTQYF. This chain links TRBV29-1 with TRBJ2-3; D is ambiguous. Trimming took 1 base from V and 2 from J, leaving 13 bases between them. This CDR3 region has 15 residues. Germline CDR1 and CDR2: SQVTM and ANQGSEA.

This chain connects TRBV6-1 to TRBJ2-5; D is undetermined. V was shortened by 1 base and J by 4 bases, with 16 bases between the two germline ends. This CDR3 has 16 residues. Looked up from germline, CDR1 is MNHNS and CDR2 is SASEGT. This chain's CDR3 is CASSEVGRPPRETQYF. The CDR3 region has the DNA TGTGCCAGCAGTGAAGTAGGACGTCCGCCCCGAGAGACCCAGTACTTC.

This clonotype was counted between two and nine times. The genes are TRBV27 and TRBJ2-3; D unclear. There are 14 residues in the CDR3. Trimming cost V 5 bases and J 2 bases, with 11 bases left between them. The germline CDR1 and CDR2 sequences are MNHEY and SMNVEV (reference sequence). The DNA of the CDR3 is TGTGCCAGCAGTCCTAGGCCAAACACAGATACGCAGTATTTT. Translated, it gives CASSPRPNTDTQYF.

This chain connects TRBV5-1 to TRBJ2-1; D is unclear. The CDR3 totals 12 residues. Germline V gene data show CDR1 as SGHRS and CDR2 as YFSETQ. V dropped 4 bases and J dropped 7 bases, with 9 bases sitting between them. DNA for the CDR3: TGCGCCAGCAGCCAGGACCCAAATGAGCAGTTCTTC. Translated, it gives CASSQDPNEQFF.

This clonotype was counted between two and nine times. The chain links TRBV7-2 to TRBJ2-1, with D unresolved. Germline CDR1 and CDR2: SGHTA and FQGNSA. The CDR3 extends over 12 amino acids. The germline V and J ends were trimmed by 5 bases and 4 bases, with 6 bases remaining between them. The CDR3, as DNA: TGTGCCAGCAGCCAGACTTACAATGAGCAGTTCTTC. It translates to CASSQTYNEQFF.

This clonotype was recorded a few times. The chain employs TRBV15 and TRBJ2-5; D is uncertain. V gave up 4 bases and J gave up 4 bases, with 10 bases separating them. CDR3 length: 13 residues. CDR1 and CDR2 from the germline V gene are LNHNV and YYDKDF (reference sequence). The CDR3 nucleotides are TGTGCCACCAGCATAGGAGCGTTAGAGACCCAGTACTTC. Translation gives CATSIGALETQYF.

DNA of the CDR3: TGTGCCAGCTGTGGGGGGTCAGATACGCAGTATTTT. Protein sequence: CASCGGSDTQYF. The chain is built from TRBV28 and TRBJ2-3; D possibly corresponds to TRBD2 (6 bases). Trimming removed 8 bases from V and 4 bases from J, with 10 bases in between. Germline CDR1 and CDR2: MDHEN and SYDVKM. The CDR3 spans 12 residues.

This clonotype came up once. The chain recombines TRBV28 with TRBJ1-4; 8 nucleotides match TRBD1. This CDR3 is built from 15 residues. The V segment lost 3 bases and the J segment 7 bases; nucleotides outside the gene matches: 7. Germline-derived CDR1 and CDR2 are MDHEN and SYDVKM. The CDR3 DNA reads as TGTGCCAGCAGTTTGAGGACGGGACAGGCTGAAAAACTGTTTTTT. Translated, it gives CASSLRTGQAEKLFF.

This clonotype showed up just once. The V call is TRBV30, the J call TRBJ2-7, with a tentative D call TRBD2 (5 bases). With 0 bases removed from V and 0 bases from J, the gap between germline ends came to 12 bases. The germline gives CDR1 GTSNPN, CDR2 SVGIG (reference sequence). CDR3 length: 15 amino acids. CDR3 loop: CAWSVLGLSSYEQYF. The CDR3 coding sequence is TGTGCCTGGAGTGTACTAGGGCTCAGCTCCTACGAGCAGTACTTC. Using reference TRBV30 and TRBJ2-7 for the parts outside the CDR3, the full variable domain is SQTIHQWPATLVQPVGSPLSLECTVEGTSNPNLYWYRQAAGRGLQLLFYSVGIGQISSEVPQNLSASRPQDRQFILSSKKLLLSDSGFYLCAWSVLGLSSYEQYFGPGTRLTVT.